These 2 T cell receptor beta chains share one sample of origin, sequenced in a study of cytomegalovirus exposure and HLA in healthy donors. Amplification used 60 Vbeta primers and 13 Jbeta primers. Sequenced by immunoSEQ multiplex PCR; TCRdb stores in-frame clones only, minus some. The sample carries 200,000 to 250,000 clones, more than 65% recorded once. The sequencing input was PBMCs. These receptors all come from a man younger than 30 in good health and CMV-seronegative.

This clone was seen only a few times. The chain combines TRBV30 with TRBJ2-3, with 10 positions matching TRBD1. This CDR3 is built from 16 residues. The germline V gene has CDR1 GTSNPN and CDR2 SVGIG (reference sequence). V gave up 0 bases and J gave up 2 bases; unmatched junction bases: 5. The DNA for the CDR3 is TGTGCCTGGAGTGTAATGGGGACAGGGGCCACAGATACGCAGTATTTT. It encodes CAWSVMGTGATDTQYF.

The gene calls are TRBV2 and TRBJ1-1, with 8 bases that match TRBD1. CDR1 SNHLY and CDR2 FYNNEI come from the germline V gene. The trim removed 3 bases at V and 1 base at J, leaving 4 bases unmatched. The CDR3 has 15 amino acids. CDR3 nucleotides: TGTGCCAGCAGTGACAGGGGGCTGGGGAACACTGAAGCTTTCTTT. It codes for CASSDRGLGNTEAFF.